The text below deals with one T cell receptor (beta chain). Its antigen remains unidentified. These data belong to a study of cytomegalovirus exposure and HLA in healthy donors. Study results and caveats: In a later analysis, HLA-C alleles had the fewest associated TCRs, DRB1 alleles the most. Specificity for CMV antigens was confirmed in vitro for a few of the CMV-associated chains.

The PCR was carried out with 60 Vbeta primers and 13 Jbeta primers. Some clones are missing from TCRdb's copy, which holds only in-frame ones; the method was immunoSEQ multiplex PCR. The data hold 120,000 or so clones, with around 70% observed a single time. The CDR3 is made up of 15 amino acids. Per germline, CDR1 SGHRS and CDR2 YFSETQ. V was shortened by 1 base and J by 2 bases, with 13 bases between the two germline ends. V and J are TRBV5-1 and TRBJ2-7; D gene unclear. Sequencing was carried out using PBMCs. This receptor was identified in a man under 40 in good health and CMV-seropositive. This chain's CDR3 is CASSLSGDFAYEQYF. The CDR3, as DNA: TGCGCCAGCAGCTTGAGTGGCGACTTCGCCTACGAGCAGTACTTC.